This entry lists 31 T cell receptor beta chains sequenced from one sample in a study of T cells after yellow fever vaccination. TCRdb called the 5' RACE reads again in MiXCR, with one record for every CDR3 protein. The data hold 140,000 to 150,000 distinct CDR3 sequences, with more than 6.5% observed a single time. Sequences were derived from CD4+ T cells sorted from PBMCs, sampled 10 days after the yellow fever booster vaccination. The source of these receptors is a man between 25 and 39 years old who received the YFV17D yellow fever vaccine.

This clonotype was counted ten times or more. The rearrangement joins TRBV6-2 or TRBV6-3 to TRBJ2-7; weak D call: TRBD1 (6 bases). The CDR3 runs to 14 residues. Trimming stripped 7 bases from V and 4 bases from J, with 17 bases between. Germline CDR1 reads MNHEY; CDR2 reads SVGEGT. CDR3 sequence (DNA): TGTGCCAGCAACCCGTCAGGGGTAGCGTACGAGCAGTACTTC. This sequence encodes CASNPSGVAYEQYF.

The sample holds many counts of this clonotype. CDR3 in DNA: TGTGCCAGCAGTTACAGGGCGGCCAACCTGAATGAGCAGTTCTTC. It encodes CASSYRAANLNEQFF. The V call is TRBV6-5, the J call TRBJ2-1; D is uncertain. V lost 2 bases and J lost 7, with 15 bases in between. Germline CDR1 and CDR2: MNHEY and SVGAGI. CDR3 size: 15 residues.

This clonotype has ten or more counts. This chain joins TRBV6-5 and TRBJ2-3; 7 nucleotides line up with TRBD2. This CDR3 region has 17 residues. Trimming at V came to 0 bases and at J to 3 bases, leaving 9 bases not matched to a gene. Germline values: CDR1 MNHEY, CDR2 SVGAGI. The CDR3 DNA follows: TGTGCCAGCAGTTACTCTGGGGCACTCGGGAGGACAGATACGCAGTATTTT. Its protein is CASSYSGALGRTDTQYF.

This clonotype has just a few counts. This rearrangement joins TRBV12-3 or TRBV12-4 to TRBJ2-1; TRBD1 matches at 9 bases. With 5 bases clipped from V and 6 bases from J, the junction kept 8 bases outside the gene matches. This CDR3 is 15 amino acids long. Written as DNA, the CDR3 is TGTGCCAGCAGTATAGACAGGGGGGCCTTCAATGAGCAGTTCTTC. This translates into CASSIDRGAFNEQFF.

This clonotype was recorded many times. CDR3 residues: CASSPNTGNTEAFF. CDR3 coding DNA: TGTGCCAGCTCACCGAATACGGGGAACACTGAAGCTTTCTTT. The V and J genes are TRBV18 and TRBJ1-1; D is unclear. V lost 3 bases, J lost 1 base, and 9 bases lay in between. This CDR3 has 14 amino acids. Per germline, CDR1 KGHSH and CDR2 LQKENI.

This clonotype appeared many times. The chain combines TRBV15 with TRBJ2-1, with D unclear. The length of the CDR3 is 13 residues. CDR1 is LNHNV, CDR2 YYDKDF, per germline (reference sequence). Trimming left V 0 bases short and J 3 bases short, with 3 bases between. CDR3 sequence: CATSRDIYNEQFF. CDR3 nucleotide sequence: TGTGCCACCAGCAGAGATATCTACAATGAGCAGTTCTTC.

This clonotype was picked up many times. V usage is TRBV5-1 and J usage is TRBJ2-1; maybe TRBD2 (5 bases). Germline V lookup: CDR1 SGHRS, CDR2 YFSETQ. Between the trimmed V and J ends, which lost 4 bases and 4 bases, there was a span of 15 bases. The CDR3 loop spans 15 amino acids. The CDR3 bases are TGCGCCAGCAGCCTCGAAGGTAGCGCGTACAATGAGCAGTTCTTC. This gives the protein CASSLEGSAYNEQFF.

This clonotype occurred a few times. V is TRBV5-4 and J is TRBJ2-2; no firm D call. The CDR3 runs to 15 residues. The V end was cut by 4 bases, the J end by 0 bases, with 10 bases between. Germline V gives CDR1 SGHNT, CDR2 YYREEE (reference sequence). CDR3 protein: CASSPPAPNTGELFF. DNA for the CDR3: TGTGCCAGCAGCCCCCCAGCCCCGAACACCGGGGAGCTGTTTTTT.

This clonotype has at least ten counts. One end of the junction does not line up with germline, which may come from a read error. The chain recombines TRBV9 with TRBJ2-3; 8 positions agree with TRBD2. This CDR3 has 17 residues. Germline CDR1 SGDLS, CDR2 YYNGEE. In nucleotides, the CDR3 is TGTGCCAGCAGCGTAGGACCAGCGGGAGCAAGCAGAGATACGCAGTATTTT. As protein: CASSVGPAGASRDTQYF.

In this sample, this clonotype turned up many times. CDR3 DNA sequence: TGTGCCATCAAAGGTGAGGAGGGCGAGCAGTACTTC. It yields the protein CAIKGEEGEQYF. This sequence joins TRBV10-3 and TRBJ2-7, with D perhaps matching TRBD2 (6 bases). CDR1 and CDR2 from the germline V gene are ENHRY and SYGVKD. This CDR3 is 12 amino acids long. The germline V and J ends were trimmed by 7 bases and 6 bases, with 13 bases remaining between them.

In this sample, this clonotype turned up many times. The V gene is TRBV18, the J gene TRBJ2-1, with 14 bases matching TRBD2. V was pared by 2 bases and J by 6 bases, with 3 bases of the junction left unmatched. Germline CDR1 KGHSH, CDR2 LQKENI. The CDR3 extends over 16 amino acids. The CDR3 here is CASSPAGTSGSNEQFF. The CDR3 region has the DNA TGTGCCAGCTCACCAGCCGGGACTAGCGGGAGCAATGAGCAGTTCTTC.

This clonotype showed up many times. The chain recombines TRBV3-1 with TRBJ2-7, with TRBD1 matching 10 bases. Germline CDR1 reads LGHDT; CDR2 reads YNNKEL (reference sequence). CDR3 length: 12 residues. Unmatched junction bases numbered 1, after V lost 0 bases and J lost 11 bases. The CDR3 reads CASSQEGQGKYF. For the CDR3, the DNA is TGTGCCAGCAGCCAAGAGGGACAGGGGAAGTACTTC.

This clonotype was counted ten times or more. The chain uses TRBV20-1 and TRBJ2-7; weak D call: TRBD2 (5 bases). The CDR3 has 12 residues. V was pared by 0 bases and J by 10 bases, with 13 bases between. CDR1 DFQATT and CDR2 SNEGSKA come from the germline V gene (reference sequence). The CDR3 nucleotides read TGCAGTGCTAGAGATGGGGAGACCGCCCAGTACTTC. Translated: CSARDGETAQYF.

At least ten counts were recorded for this clonotype. The chain carries TRBV12-3 or TRBV12-4 and TRBJ1-2; no clear D. The CDR3 loop spans 15 amino acids. Trimming took off 5 bases at V and 0 bases at J, with 13 bases between the two ends. This chain's CDR3 is CASSPSPPANYGYTF. The CDR3 coding sequence is TGTGCCAGCAGTCCCAGTCCACCTGCTAACTATGGCTACACCTTC.

This clonotype was recorded at least ten times. The chain carries TRBV28 and TRBJ2-7, with 7 bases matching TRBD1. Germline loops: CDR1 MDHEN, CDR2 SYDVKM. CDR3 length: 13 amino acids. The V and J ends lost 6 bases and 2 bases, in that order; junction bases with no gene match: 4. CDR3 sequence: CASRQGLTYEQYF. The CDR3 nucleotides are TGTGCCAGCAGACAGGGGCTTACCTACGAGCAGTACTTC.

This clonotype was recorded many times. The chain links TRBV4-3 to TRBJ2-2, with D possibly matching TRBD2 (6 bases). Trimming stripped 2 bases from V and 4 bases from J, with 17 bases between. This CDR3 spans 17 amino acids. CDR1 LGHNA and CDR2 YSLEER come from the germline V gene. DNA of the CDR3: TGCGCCAGCAGCCAACAGCTACTAGCCCGCAGCACCGGGGAGCTGTTTTTT. Protein sequence: CASSQQLLARSTGELFF.

There are many counts of this clonotype. This rearrangement joins TRBV9 to TRBJ1-4; 8 bases agree with TRBD1. V lost 4 bases, J lost 5 bases, and 7 bases stayed unmatched. Germline V gives CDR1 SGDLS, CDR2 YYNGEE. The CDR3 loop spans 15 amino acids. CDR3 protein: CASSPGDRPNEKLFF. The CDR3, as DNA: TGTGCCAGCAGCCCGGGGGACAGGCCGAATGAAAAACTGTTTTTT.

This clonotype was observed a handful of times. The V call is TRBV5-4, the J call TRBJ2-3; TRBD2 aligns across 10 bases. Germline CDR1 and CDR2: SGHNT and YYREEE (reference sequence). V gave up 2 bases and J gave up 4 bases; unmatched junction bases: 7. This CDR3 region has 16 residues. CDR3 sequence (DNA): TGTGCCAGCAGCTTTCGGAGCGGGAGGGCCTCAGATACGCAGTATTTT. Translated: CASSFRSGRASDTQYF. The entire variable domain, with the rest obtained from reference TRBV5-4 and TRBJ2-3, is as follows: ETGVTQSPTHLIKTRGQQVTLRCSSQSGHNTVSWYQQALGQGPQFIFQYYREEENGRGNFPPRFSGLQFPNYSSELNVNALELDDSALYLCASSFRSGRASDTQYFGPGTRLTVL.

This clonotype showed up many times. This chain links TRBV7-6 with TRBJ2-1; 14 positions match TRBD2. The CDR3 sequence is 14 residues long. The V gene's germline CDR1 is SGHVS and CDR2 FNYEAQ. Trimming took 6 bases from V and 8 from J; bases not matched to a gene: 3. CDR3 sequence (DNA): TGTGCCAGCAGTGGACTAGCGGGAGGCTATGAGCAGTTCTTC. This codes for CASSGLAGGYEQFF.

In this sample, this clonotype turned up many times. The chain links TRBV29-1 to TRBJ2-5, with 7 bases fitting TRBD1. The CDR3 has 11 amino acids. From germline, CDR1 is SQVTM and CDR2 ANQGSEA. With 7 bases clipped from V and 5 bases from J, the junction kept 4 bases outside the gene matches. CDR3 bases: TGCAGCGCTAGGGGGCTTGAGACCCAGTACTTC. Translation gives CSARGLETQYF. The whole variable domain, remainder taken from reference TRBV29-1 and TRBJ2-5, is SAVISQKPSRDICQRGTSLTIQCQVDSQVTMMFWYRQQPGQSLTLIATANQGSEATYESGFVIDKFPISRPNLTFSTLTVSNMSPEDSSIYLCSARGLETQYFGPGTRLLVL.

This clonotype was recorded many times. The chain joins TRBV6-5 to TRBJ2-1; 12 bases are shared with TRBD2. The junction had 15 bases not matched to a gene; V was cut back by 7 bases and J by 8 bases. This CDR3 is built from 17 residues. Germline-derived CDR1 and CDR2 are MNHEY and SVGAGI. CDR3 amino acids: CASIRPERLAGVDEQFF. For the CDR3, the DNA is TGTGCCAGCATACGGCCGGAAAGACTAGCGGGAGTAGATGAGCAGTTCTTC.

This clonotype has only a few counts. CDR3 nucleotides: TGTGCCACCAGTGAAGCCGGGACAACGCAGTATTTT. Its protein product is CATSEAGTTQYF. This chain joins TRBV24-1 and TRBJ2-3; D is perhaps TRBD1 (6 bases). Per the germline V gene, CDR1 is KGHDR and CDR2 is SFDVKD. Trimming shortened V by 4 bases and J by 9 bases, and 10 bases separated the two germline ends. The CDR3 covers 12 residues.

The chain carries TRBV4-3 and TRBJ2-3; D is unclear. The germline gives CDR1 LGHNA, CDR2 YSLEER. Trimming removed 0 bases at V and 6 bases at J, with 7 bases between. CDR3 length equals 13 residues. CDR3 residues: CASSQETPDTQYF. The CDR3 DNA is TGCGCCAGCAGCCAAGAGACCCCTGATACGCAGTATTTT.

This clonotype was seen at least ten times. The chain couples TRBV29-1 to TRBJ2-1, with TRBD2 identical over 9 bases. The CDR3 spans 12 residues. CDR1 SQVTM and CDR2 ANQGSEA come from the germline V gene. The CDR3 sequence is CSTSGFYNEQFF. CDR3 nucleotide sequence: TGCAGTACTAGCGGGTTTTACAATGAGCAGTTCTTC.

This clonotype was counted at least ten times. The chain is built from TRBV24-1 and TRBJ2-3, with 8 bases aligning to TRBD2. Germline V gene lookup returns CDR1 KGHDR and CDR2 SFDVKD. The length of the CDR3 is 14 residues. Trimming at V came to 3 bases and at J to 5 bases, leaving 3 bases not matched to a gene. The CDR3 DNA reads TGTGCCACCAGTGATCGGACTAGCCGAGATACGCAGTATTTT. The encoded protein is CATSDRTSRDTQYF.

This clonotype was seen repeatedly, ten times or more. V and J are TRBV6-1 and TRBJ2-1; a possible D gene is TRBD2 (6 bases). The V end was cut by 5 bases, the J end by 5 bases, with 13 bases between. CDR1 is MNHNS and CDR2 is SASEGT in the germline V gene. The CDR3 consists of 14 residues. This CDR3 reads CASSPGTFNNEQFF. The CDR3 DNA reads as TGTGCCAGCAGTCCCGGGACTTTTAACAATGAGCAGTTCTTC.

This clonotype was counted many times. The CDR3 bases are TGCAGTGCTGAAGCATTTGGGACAGGGGATGGCTACACCTTC. Its translation: CSAEAFGTGDGYTF. This chain connects TRBV20-1 to TRBJ1-2; TRBD1 matches at 10 bases. The CDR3 spans 14 residues. V was pared by 5 bases and J by 6 bases, with 9 bases of the junction left unmatched. The V gene's germline CDR1 is DFQATT and CDR2 SNEGSKA (reference sequence).

With regard to this clonotype: One base away lies a much larger clone, so this may be a sequencing read error. The chain carries TRBV9 and TRBJ1-5; 8 bases agree with TRBD1. The CDR3 is made up of 14 amino acids. CDR1 is SGDLS, CDR2 YYNGEE, per germline. V lost 2 bases and J lost 7; bases outside the gene matches: 5. Written as DNA, the CDR3 is TGTGCCAGCAGCGTGGGACAGGCCCAACAGCCCCAGCATTTT. Protein product: CASSVGQAQQPQHF.

This clonotype was found many times. The V gene is TRBV5-6, the J gene TRBJ2-5, with a weak D call TRBD2 (5 bases). V lost 4 bases and J 2 bases, leaving 15 bases between the germline ends. The CDR3 loop spans 15 amino acids. Germline V gene data show CDR1 as SGHDT and CDR2 as YYEEEE. CDR3 protein: CASSAGPGKQETQYF. CDR3 bases: TGTGCCAGCAGCGCGGGCCCCGGGAAGCAAGAGACCCAGTACTTC.

This clonotype was counted only a few times. The chain links TRBV5-6 to TRBJ1-2; 8 positions agree with TRBD1. CDR3 length equals 14 residues. Per germline, CDR1 SGHDT and CDR2 YYEEEE. Trimming removed 0 bases from V and 5 bases from J; junction bases left unmatched: 3. The CDR3 bases are TGTGCCAGCAGCTTGGGGACAGGGTGGTATGGCTACACCTTC. It encodes CASSLGTGWYGYTF. Combining the CDR3 with reference TRBV5-6 and TRBJ1-2 gives the whole variable domain DAGVTQSPTHLIKTRGQQVTLRCSPKSGHDTVSWYQQALGQGPQFIFQYYEEEERQRGNFPDRFSGHQFPNYSSELNVNALLLGDSALYLCASSLGTGWYGYTFGSGTRLTVV.

This clonotype was detected ten times or more. The V call is TRBV7-3, the J call TRBJ2-5; 11 bases align to TRBD2. V shed 1 base, J shed 5 bases, and the junction held 3 bases outside the gene matches. This CDR3 is 15 amino acids long. The germline gives CDR1 SGHTA, CDR2 FQGTGA. CDR3 nucleotide sequence: TGTGCCAGCAGCTTAAGGCTAGCGGGAGGCGAGACCCAGTACTTC. This codes for CASSLRLAGGETQYF.